Detailed here is one T cell receptor beta chain. The sample is drawn from a study of blood T cell repertoires in COVID-19. From germline, CDR1 is MGHRA and CDR2 YSYEKL. Trimming left V 0 bases short and J 3 bases short, with 11 bases between. This CDR3 contains 15 residues. Patients of the Seattle cohort, enrolled during active infection, were followed longitudinally. Measured with immunoSEQ multiplex PCR; TCRdb has only the in-frame clones, and not every one. There are approximately 290,000 clones in the sample; 89% occur only once, and approximately 10% lies in the top ten. This TCR was sampled from a woman younger than 45 with COVID-19, enrolled during active disease. The chain couples TRBV4-1 to TRBJ1-2, with a weak D call TRBD1 (5 bases). Input material: peripheral blood. The DNA of the CDR3 is TGCGCCAGCAGCCAAGATAAGGGGATCGACTATGGCTACACCTTC. Amino acid sequence: CASSQDKGIDYGYTF.